The 20 T cell receptor beta chains listed next were all sequenced from one sample in a study of beta chain features in type 1 diabetes. The entirety of the isolated RNA underwent reverse transcription, so expressed TCRB transcripts were sequenced. Data came from immunoSEQ multiplex PCR; TCRdb stores just in-frame clones and leaves some out. The sample has hundreds of thousands of clones; roughly 17% are singletons. Sequenced material: naive CD4+ T cells from blood. The receptors were gathered from a woman aged 18-29 years in good health.

This clone was observed a few times. V and J are TRBV7-2 and TRBJ2-6; D is unclear. This CDR3 spans 17 amino acids. Germline V gene data show CDR1 as SGHTA and CDR2 as FQGNSA. Trimming took off 3 bases at V and 3 bases at J, with 15 bases between the two ends. The CDR3 loop is CASSFLPVHLGANVLTF. CDR3 DNA: TGTGCCAGCAGCTTTCTCCCAGTTCATCTTGGGGCCAACGTCCTGACTTTC.

This clone was detected only a few times. The V gene is TRBV5-1, the J gene TRBJ2-7; 12 bases line up with TRBD2. This CDR3 has 16 residues. Germline assignment: CDR1 SGHRS and CDR2 YFSETQ. V was pared by 4 bases and J by 4 bases, with 9 bases of the junction left unmatched. CDR3 coding DNA: TGCGCCAGCAGCCTGGGGCTGACTAGCGGGAGTTACGAGCAGTACTTC. It yields the protein CASSLGLTSGSYEQYF.

The chain employs TRBV5-1 and TRBJ2-2; D not certain. From germline, CDR1 is SGHRS and CDR2 YFSETQ. The CDR3 covers 15 residues. V was trimmed by 0 bases and J by 6 bases, leaving 12 bases between them. The chain's CDR3 is CASSLAVTSAGELFF. CDR3 DNA: TGCGCCAGCAGCTTGGCGGTCACCTCGGCCGGGGAGCTGTTTTTT.

The rearrangement uses TRBV11-2 and TRBJ1-2; the D gene is possibly TRBD1 (5 bases). This CDR3 spans 15 amino acids. Deletions cut 5 bases from V and 4 bases from J, with 17 bases between. Germline CDR1 and CDR2: SGHAT and FQNNGV. DNA of the CDR3: TGTGCCAGCAGCCCCCAGGGACCCTCGGGCTATGGCTACACCTTC. Translation: CASSPQGPSGYGYTF.

V and J are TRBV2 and TRBJ2-5; TRBD1 matches 8 bases. This CDR3 has 16 amino acids. The trim removed 1 base at V and 3 bases at J, leaving 7 bases unmatched. Per the germline V gene, CDR1 is SNHLY and CDR2 is FYNNEI. The CDR3 sequence: CASSEGRQGKEETQYF. CDR3 in DNA: TGTGCCAGCAGTGAAGGGAGACAGGGGAAGGAAGAGACCCAGTACTTC.

This clone has a handful of counts. J is TRBJ1-4 and V is TRBV2; no clear D gene. The CDR3 loop spans 15 amino acids. V was pared by 3 bases and J by 7 bases, with 15 bases between. Germline V CDR1 and CDR2: SNHLY, FYNNEI. The CDR3 reads CASSDGSALPEKLFF. The DNA of the CDR3 is TGTGCCAGCAGTGACGGCAGCGCCCTCCCTGAAAAACTGTTTTTT.

There are a few counts of this clone. The sample has other DNA sequences that encode this CDR3 too. V gene TRBV7-2 combines with J gene TRBJ2-3; D is uncertain. The germline V gene encodes CDR1 SGHTA and CDR2 FQGNSA. V gave up 2 bases and J gave up 0 bases, with 6 bases separating them. The CDR3 length is 14 residues. The CDR3 sequence is CASSLSGSTDTQYF. DNA for the CDR3: TGTGCCAGCAGCTTATCCGGGAGCACAGATACGCAGTATTTT.

The J gene is TRBJ2-7, the V gene TRBV28; D gene uncertain. Germline values: CDR1 MDHEN, CDR2 SYDVKM. V was cut by 5 bases and J by 7 bases, with 12 bases left in between. The CDR3 has 12 residues. This CDR3 reads CASSPTPREQYF. In nucleotides, the CDR3 is TGTGCCAGCAGTCCCACCCCCCGAGAGCAGTACTTC.

This clone turned up a few times. The chain has TRBV7-6 and TRBJ1-1; maybe TRBD1 (5 bases). The CDR3 totals 12 residues. The V and J ends lost 6 bases and 7 bases respectively, with 12 bases between them. CDR1 and CDR2 (germline): SGHVS, FNYEAQ. CDR3 amino acids: CASRRETGEAFF. CDR3 bases: TGTGCCAGCAGGAGAGAAACAGGTGAAGCTTTCTTT.

The chain joins TRBV7-2 to TRBJ2-7; 7 bases align to TRBD1. This CDR3 is built from 14 residues. V lost 8 bases and J lost 0; bases outside the gene matches: 7. Germline CDR1 is SGHTA and CDR2 is FQGNSA. CDR3 protein: CASGRQGSSYEQYF. DNA for the CDR3: TGTGCCAGCGGGCGACAGGGATCCTCCTACGAGCAGTACTTC. Variable domain in full (rest from reference TRBV7-2 and TRBJ2-7): GAGVSQSPSNKVTEKGKDVELRCDPISGHTALYWYRQSLGQGLEFLIYFQGNSAPDKSGLPSDRFSAERTGGSVSTLTIQRTQQEDSAVYLCASGRQGSSYEQYFGPGTRLTVT.

The genes are TRBV6-6 and TRBJ2-7, with 9 bases that match TRBD1. V lost 4 bases to trimming and J lost 3 bases; unmatched junction nucleotides: 4. CDR3 length equals 14 residues. The germline CDR1 and CDR2 sequences are MNHNY and SVGAGI (reference sequence). The CDR3 DNA reads TGTGCCAGCAGTTTACTGACAGGGGGCTACGAGCAGTACTTC. Translation: CASSLLTGGYEQYF.

This rearrangement joins TRBV27 to TRBJ2-3; D gene unclear. The germline V gene has CDR1 MNHEY and CDR2 SMNVEV (reference sequence). V was pared by 2 bases and J by 0 bases, with 18 bases between. The CDR3 has 18 amino acids. The CDR3 DNA reads TGTGCCAGCAGTTTACAGTCCGGGCGCGGCCATAGCACAGATACGCAGTATTTT. Its translation is CASSLQSGRGHSTDTQYF.

This clone was seen a handful of times. The chain links TRBV28 to TRBJ2-1; maybe TRBD1 (5 bases). The V end lost 11 bases, the J end lost 4 bases, and 12 bases lay between the germline ends. Germline assignment: CDR1 MDHEN and CDR2 SYDVKM. The CDR3 is made up of 12 amino acids. CDR3 sequence: CASLGVYNEQFF. The CDR3 DNA follows: TGTGCCTCTCTAGGGGTGTACAATGAGCAGTTCTTC.

The chain combines TRBV19 with TRBJ2-7; the match to TRBD1 covers 8 bases. Per the germline V gene, CDR1 is LNHDA and CDR2 is SQIVND (reference sequence). The CDR3 loop spans 15 amino acids. After removal of 5 bases from V and 0 bases from J, the junction contained 6 bases not matched to a gene. The CDR3 sequence: CASSVAGTGSYEQYF. The CDR3 region has the DNA TGTGCCAGTAGTGTTGCCGGGACAGGCTCCTACGAGCAGTACTTC.

A few counts support this clone. The V gene is TRBV15, the J gene TRBJ2-5; a possible D gene is TRBD2 (6 bases). Germline loops: CDR1 LNHNV, CDR2 YYDKDF (reference sequence). Trimming removed 1 base at V and 5 bases at J, with 14 bases between. The CDR3 covers 15 residues. This CDR3 reads CATSRALVGGETQYF. In nucleotides, the CDR3 is TGTGCCACCAGCAGAGCCCTTGTTGGGGGGGAGACCCAGTACTTC.

The table lists this clone with a few counts. The chain uses TRBV7-2 and TRBJ2-7, with no clear D. Germline lookup yields CDR1 SGHTA and CDR2 FQGNSA. V was clipped by 3 bases and J by 6 bases, with 9 bases between them. This CDR3 is 12 amino acids long. The CDR3 loop reads CASSFSSGEQYF. CDR3 DNA: TGTGCCAGCAGCTTTTCGTCAGGCGAGCAGTACTTC.

Only a few counts were recorded for this clone. The CDR3 nucleotides are TGTGCCAGCAGCCGGTCGAGGGAGGCCGAAACCCAGTACTTC. Residues: CASSRSREAETQYF. The gene calls are TRBV7-3 and TRBJ2-5; tentatively, D is TRBD2 (6 bases). This CDR3 region has 14 residues. V dropped 5 bases and J dropped 8 bases, with 18 bases sitting between them. Germline CDR1 reads SGHTA; CDR2 reads FQGTGA.

The V gene is TRBV6-6, the J gene TRBJ2-3, with TRBD2 matching over 7 bases. Germline values: CDR1 MNHNY, CDR2 SVGAGI (reference sequence). This CDR3 is built from 15 residues. Trimming at V came to 4 bases and at J to 3 bases, leaving 7 bases not matched to a gene. In DNA, the CDR3 is TGTGCCAGCAGTTCTACGGGAGGAAAGACAGATACGCAGTATTTT. Translating gives CASSSTGGKTDTQYF.

J is TRBJ1-1 and V is TRBV15; the match to TRBD1 covers 10 bases. Germline lookup yields CDR1 LNHNV and CDR2 YYDKDF (reference sequence). Trimming at V came to 3 bases and at J to 4 bases, leaving 2 bases not matched to a gene. This CDR3 comprises 14 residues. CDR3 DNA sequence: TGTGCCACCAGCAGGCGGACAGGGGGCACTGAAGCTTTCTTT. Amino acids: CATSRRTGGTEAFF. The full variable domain, in which reference TRBV15 and TRBJ1-1 provide the parts outside the CDR3, is DAMVIQNPRYQVTQFGKPVTLSCSQTLNHNVMYWYQQKSSQAPKLLFHYYDKDFNNEADTPDNFQSRRPNTSFCFLDIRSPGLGDTAMYLCATSRRTGGTEAFFGQGTRLTVV.

This chain uses TRBV10-3 with TRBJ2-2, with D perhaps TRBD2 (5 bases). The CDR3 extends over 16 amino acids. The germline V gene encodes CDR1 ENHRY and CDR2 SYGVKD. Deletions cut 0 bases from V and 6 bases from J, with 14 bases between. The CDR3 region has the DNA TGTGCCATCAGTGAGTCGCTTTCGGGGATCGCCGGGGAGCTGTTTTTT. Translated, it gives CAISESLSGIAGELFF.